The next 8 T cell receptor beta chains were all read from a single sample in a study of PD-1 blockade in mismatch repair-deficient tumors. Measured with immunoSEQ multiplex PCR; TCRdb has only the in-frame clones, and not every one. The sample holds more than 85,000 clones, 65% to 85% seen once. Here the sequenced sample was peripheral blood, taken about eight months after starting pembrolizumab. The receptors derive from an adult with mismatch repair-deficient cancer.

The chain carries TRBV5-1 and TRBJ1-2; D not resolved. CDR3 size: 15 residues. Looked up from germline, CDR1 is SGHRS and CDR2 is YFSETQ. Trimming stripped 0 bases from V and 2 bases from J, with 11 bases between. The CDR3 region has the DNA TGCGCCAGCAGCTTGGTAGGGCTCTCCAACTATGGCTACACCTTC. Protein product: CASSLVGLSNYGYTF.

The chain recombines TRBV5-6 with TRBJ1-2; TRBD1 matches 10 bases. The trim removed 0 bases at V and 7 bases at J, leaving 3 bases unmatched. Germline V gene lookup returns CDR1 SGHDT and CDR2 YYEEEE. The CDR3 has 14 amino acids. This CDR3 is CASSLGQGAGGYTF. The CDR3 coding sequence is TGTGCCAGCAGCTTGGGACAGGGGGCTGGTGGCTACACCTTC.

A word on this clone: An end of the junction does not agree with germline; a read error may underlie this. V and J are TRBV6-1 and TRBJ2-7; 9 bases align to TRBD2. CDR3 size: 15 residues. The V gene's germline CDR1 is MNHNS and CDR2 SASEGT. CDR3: CAISEGREGQREQYF. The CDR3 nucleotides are TGTGCCATCAGTGAAGGGCGGGAGGGCCAGCGCGAGCAGTACTTC.

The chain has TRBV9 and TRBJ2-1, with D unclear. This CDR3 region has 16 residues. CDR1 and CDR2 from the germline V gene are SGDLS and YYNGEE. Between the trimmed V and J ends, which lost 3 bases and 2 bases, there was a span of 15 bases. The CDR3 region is CASSDSRQEPYNEQFF. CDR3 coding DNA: TGTGCCAGCAGCGATAGTCGGCAGGAGCCCTACAATGAGCAGTTCTTC. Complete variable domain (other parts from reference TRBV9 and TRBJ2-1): DSGVTQTPKHLITATGQRVTLRCSPRSGDLSVYWYQQSLDQGLQFLIQYYNGEERAKGNILERFSAQQFPDLHSELNLSSLELGDSALYFCASSDSRQEPYNEQFFGPGTRLTVL.

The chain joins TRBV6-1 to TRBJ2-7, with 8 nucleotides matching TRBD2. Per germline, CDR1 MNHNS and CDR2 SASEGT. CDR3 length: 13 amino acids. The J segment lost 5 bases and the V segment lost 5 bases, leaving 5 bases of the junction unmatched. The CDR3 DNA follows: TGTGCCAGCAGTCCCTTAGCGGGAAACGAGCAGTACTTC. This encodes CASSPLAGNEQYF.

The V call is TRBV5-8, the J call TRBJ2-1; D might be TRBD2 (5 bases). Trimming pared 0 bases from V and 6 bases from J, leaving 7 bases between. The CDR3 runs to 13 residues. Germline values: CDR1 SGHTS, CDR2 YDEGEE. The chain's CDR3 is CASSLEAVNEQFF. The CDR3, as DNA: TGTGCCAGCAGCTTGGAAGCGGTCAATGAGCAGTTCTTC.

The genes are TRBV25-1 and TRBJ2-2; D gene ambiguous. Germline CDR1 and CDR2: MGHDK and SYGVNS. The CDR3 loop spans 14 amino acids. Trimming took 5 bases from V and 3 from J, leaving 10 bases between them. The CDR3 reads CASSSQTYTGELFF. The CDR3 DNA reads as TGTGCCAGCAGTTCCCAGACTTACACCGGGGAGCTGTTTTTT. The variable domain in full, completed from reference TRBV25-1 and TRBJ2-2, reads EADIYQTPRYLVIGTGKKITLECSQTMGHDKMYWYQQDPGMELHLIHYSYGVNSTEKGDLSSESTVSRIRTEHFPLTLESARPSHTSQYLCASSSQTYTGELFFGEGSRLTVL.

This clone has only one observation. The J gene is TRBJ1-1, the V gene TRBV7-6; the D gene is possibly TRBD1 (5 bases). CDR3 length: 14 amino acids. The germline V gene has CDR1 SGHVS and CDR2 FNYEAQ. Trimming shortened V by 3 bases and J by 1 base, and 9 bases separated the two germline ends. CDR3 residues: CASSLGGTNTEAFF. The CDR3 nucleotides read TGTGCCAGCAGCTTGGGGGGAACGAACACTGAAGCTTTCTTT.